This T cell receptor (beta chain) was identified in a study of blood T cell repertoires in COVID-19. On the study more broadly: Sources were T cells, B-cell-depleted T cells, or PBMCs; the material itself was cDNA or gDNA.

Original processing notes: Amplified reference gene primers provided the basis for estimating nucleated cell counts. TCRdb keeps only in-frame clones here, not all; method: immunoSEQ multiplex PCR. The V and J calls and the clone size are those of that table, but D and trimming were determined from the DNA. The data contain approximately 170,000 clones, more than 75% of them singletons. Seattle cases were enrolled at active infection and followed longitudinally. CDR3 size: 13 residues. The V gene end was trimmed by 9 bases and the J gene end by 0 bases; junction bases not matched to a gene: 4. Germline CDR1 reads MNHEY; CDR2 reads SVGAGI.

The sample consisted of peripheral blood. The TCR originated in a man younger than 30 with COVID-19, enrolled during active disease. The chain is built from TRBV6-5 and TRBJ2-7; TRBD1 aligns across 8 bases. The CDR3 reads CASWTGSSYEQYF. The CDR3 region has the DNA TGTGCCAGTTGGACAGGGAGCTCCTACGAGCAGTACTTC.